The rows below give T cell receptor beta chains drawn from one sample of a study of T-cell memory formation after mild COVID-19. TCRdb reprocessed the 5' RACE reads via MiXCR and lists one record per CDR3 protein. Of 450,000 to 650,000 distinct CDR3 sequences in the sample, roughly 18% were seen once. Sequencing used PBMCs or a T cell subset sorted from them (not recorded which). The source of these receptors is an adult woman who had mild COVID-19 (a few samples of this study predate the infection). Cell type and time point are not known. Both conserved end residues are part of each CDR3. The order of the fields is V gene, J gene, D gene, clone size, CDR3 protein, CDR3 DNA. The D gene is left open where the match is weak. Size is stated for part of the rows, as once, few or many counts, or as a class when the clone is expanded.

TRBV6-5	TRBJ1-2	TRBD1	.	CASSFLDRGRYGYTF	TGTGCCAGCAGTTTCCTGGACAGGGGGCGGTACGGCTACACCTTC
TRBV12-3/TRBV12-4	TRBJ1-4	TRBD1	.	CASRTGNPTNEKLFF	TGTGCCAGCAGGACAGGGAATCCCACTAATGAAAAACTGTTTTTT
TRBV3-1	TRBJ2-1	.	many	CASSQVLQARRYEQFF	TGTGCCAGCAGCCAAGTACTACAGGCAAGACGGTATGAGCAGTTCTTC
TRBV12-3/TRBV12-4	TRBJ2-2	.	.	CASSYGPAGELFF	TGTGCCAGCAGCTATGGACCGGCCGGGGAGCTGTTTTTT
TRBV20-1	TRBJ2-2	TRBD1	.	CSAVGQGNTGELFF	TGCAGTGCTGTGGGACAGGGAAACACCGGGGAGCTGTTTTTT
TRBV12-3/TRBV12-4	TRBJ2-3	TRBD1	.	CASRQEEVGTASTDTQYF	TGTGCCAGCAGACAGGAAGAGGTCGGGACAGCTAGCACAGATACGCAGTATTTT
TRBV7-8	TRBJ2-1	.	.	CASSSRASGVEQFF	TGTGCCAGCAGCTCGAGGGCTAGTGGGGTTGAGCAGTTCTTC
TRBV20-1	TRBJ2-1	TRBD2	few	CSATSSGASYNEQFF	TGCAGTGCTACGAGTAGCGGGGCCTCCTACAATGAGCAGTTCTTC
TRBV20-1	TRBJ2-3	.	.	CRAGHPESTDTQYF	TGCAGGGCTGGACACCCAGAGAGCACAGATACGCAGTATTTT
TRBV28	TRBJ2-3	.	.	CASRHRDTQYF	TGTGCCAGCAGGCACAGGGATACGCAGTATTTT
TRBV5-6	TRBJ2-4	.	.	CASSPIRVSAKNIQYF	TGTGCCAGCAGCCCAATTAGGGTTTCAGCCAAAAACATTCAGTACTTC
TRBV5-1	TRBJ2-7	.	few	CASSVQWDYEQYF	TGCGCCAGCAGTGTTCAATGGGACTACGAGCAGTACTTC
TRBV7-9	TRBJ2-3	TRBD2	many	CASSALLAGGFTDTQYF	TGTGCCAGCAGCGCCCTACTAGCGGGAGGTTTCACAGATACGCAGTATTTT
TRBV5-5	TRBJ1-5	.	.	CASSLGGSGGNQPQHF	TGTGCCAGCAGCTTGGGAGGATCGGGGGGGAATCAGCCCCAGCATTTT
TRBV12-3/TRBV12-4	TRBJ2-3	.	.	CASSWGPRPDTQYF	TGTGCCAGCAGTTGGGGGCCCCGCCCAGATACGCAGTATTTT
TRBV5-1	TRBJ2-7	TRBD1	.	CASSLIGQGAYEQYF	TGCGCCAGCAGCTTGATTGGACAGGGGGCCTACGAGCAGTACTTC
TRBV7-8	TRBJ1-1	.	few	CASFVDNALRNTEAFF	TGTGCCAGCTTTGTGGACAACGCCCTGAGGAACACTGAAGCTTTCTTT
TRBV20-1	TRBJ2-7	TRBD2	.	CSALLIAGVNYEQYF	TGCAGTGCGCTTCTCATAGCGGGAGTAAACTACGAGCAGTACTTC
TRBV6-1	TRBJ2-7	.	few	CASSVTGHTYEQYF	TGTGCCAGCAGCGTAACGGGACATACCTACGAGCAGTACTTC
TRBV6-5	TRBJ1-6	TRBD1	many	CASSPGTGVSPLHF	TGTGCCAGCAGTCCCGGGACAGGGGTCTCACCCCTCCACTTT
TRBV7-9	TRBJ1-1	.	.	CASSLSIEEPLHTEAFF	TGTGCCAGCAGCTTATCTATCGAAGAGCCCCTTCACACTGAAGCTTTCTTT
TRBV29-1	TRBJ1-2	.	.	CSVPGGGYGYTF	TGCAGCGTCCCCGGAGGGGGGTATGGCTACACCTTC
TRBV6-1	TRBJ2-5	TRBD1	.	CASSEDSPGQKETQYF	TGTGCCAGCAGTGAAGACTCCCCGGGACAGAAAGAGACCCAGTACTTC
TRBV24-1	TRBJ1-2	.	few	CATRNNGDYGYTF	TGTGCCACCAGGAATAACGGGGACTATGGCTACACCTTC
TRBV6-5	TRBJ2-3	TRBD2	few	CASSFGTSGTDTQYF	TGTGCCAGCAGTTTCGGGACTAGCGGTACAGATACGCAGTATTTT
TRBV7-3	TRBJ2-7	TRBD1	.	CASSIGQGTYEQYF	TGTGCCAGCAGCATCGGACAGGGGACCTACGAGCAGTACTTC
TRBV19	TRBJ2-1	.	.	CASRRGIRNEQFF	TGTGCCAGCCGTCGTGGTATTAGAAATGAGCAGTTCTTC
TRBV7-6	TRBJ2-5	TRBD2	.	CASSGHGLAEETQYF	TGTGCCAGCAGCGGACACGGACTAGCGGAGGAGACCCAGTACTTC
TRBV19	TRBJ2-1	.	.	CASISGVNEQFF	TGTGCCAGTATTTCGGGGGTAAATGAGCAGTTCTTC
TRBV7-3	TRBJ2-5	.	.	CASSVWPGEAQYF	TGTGCCAGCAGCGTTTGGCCGGGAGAGGCCCAGTACTTC
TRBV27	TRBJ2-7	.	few	CASSPRGGGTYEQYF	TGTGCCAGCAGTCCCCGGGGCGGAGGCACCTACGAGCAGTACTTC
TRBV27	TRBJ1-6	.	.	CASSGLGSGSPLHF	TGTGCCAGCAGTGGTCTGGGGAGTGGGTCACCCCTCCACTTT
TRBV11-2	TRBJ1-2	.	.	CASTLPGRSGYTF	TGTGCCAGCACCCTCCCCGGGAGAAGTGGCTACACCTTC
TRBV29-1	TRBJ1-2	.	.	CSVGSDVSYGYTF	TGCAGCGTGGGGTCGGACGTCTCCTATGGCTACACCTTC
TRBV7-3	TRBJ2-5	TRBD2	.	CASSLLGGGTKETQYF	TGTGCCAGCAGCTTACTCGGCGGGGGAACCAAAGAGACCCAGTACTTC
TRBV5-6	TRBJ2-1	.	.	CASSLVTGTGEQFF	TGTGCCAGCAGCTTGGTCACAGGGACTGGTGAGCAGTTCTTC
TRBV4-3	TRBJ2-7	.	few	CASSQVASGQDEQYF	TGCGCCAGCAGCCAAGTCGCGTCAGGGCAAGACGAGCAGTACTTC
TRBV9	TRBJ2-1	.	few	CASSVRDPGHEQFF	TGTGCCAGCAGCGTGAGGGACCCCGGCCATGAGCAGTTCTTC
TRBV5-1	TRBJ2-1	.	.	CASSFTRDEQFF	TGCGCCAGCAGCTTCACTAGGGATGAGCAGTTCTTC
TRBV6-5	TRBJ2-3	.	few	CASSYGGLVGADTQYF	TGTGCCAGCAGTTACGGGGGCCTGGTGGGAGCAGATACGCAGTATTTT
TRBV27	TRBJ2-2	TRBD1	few	CASSLRTGITGELFF	TGTGCCAGCAGTTTACGGACAGGGATCACCGGGGAGCTGTTTTTT
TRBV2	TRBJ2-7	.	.	CASIRTATYEQYF	TGTGCCAGCATTAGGACAGCTACCTACGAGCAGTACTTC
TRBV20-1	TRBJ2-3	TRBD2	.	CSVRASGLPSTDTQYF	TGCAGTGTTAGGGCTAGCGGGCTCCCTAGCACAGATACGCAGTATTTT
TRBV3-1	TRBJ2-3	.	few	CASRRGTSGDTQYF	TGTGCCAGCAGACGAGGGACCTCCGGAGATACGCAGTATTTT
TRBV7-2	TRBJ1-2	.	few	CASSSLGISTF	TGTGCCAGCAGCTCGTTGGGGATCAGCACCTTC
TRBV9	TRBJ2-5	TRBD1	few	CASSVGDRDWGTQYF	TGTGCCAGCAGCGTAGGGGACAGGGATTGGGGGACCCAGTACTTC
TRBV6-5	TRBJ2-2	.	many	CASSYSNRNRNTGELFF	TGTGCCAGCAGTTACTCTAACCGAAATAGGAACACCGGGGAGCTGTTTTTT
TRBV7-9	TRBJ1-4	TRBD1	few	CASRDRGRPNEKLFF	TGTGCCAGCCGCGACAGGGGGAGGCCTAATGAAAAACTGTTTTTT
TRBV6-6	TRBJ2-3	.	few	CASSWGPNTDTQYF	TGTGCCAGCAGTTGGGGGCCCAACACAGATACGCAGTATTTT
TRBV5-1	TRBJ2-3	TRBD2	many	CASSFSTSGGATDTQYF	TGCGCCAGCAGCTTTTCTACTAGCGGGGGCGCCACAGATACGCAGTATTTT
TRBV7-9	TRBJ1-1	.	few	CASSLRQGENTEAFF	TGTGCCAGCAGCTTAAGGCAGGGAGAGAACACTGAAGCTTTCTTT
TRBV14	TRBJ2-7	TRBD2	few	CASSQVAGAYEQYF	TGTGCCAGCAGCCAAGTCGCGGGGGCCTACGAGCAGTACTTC